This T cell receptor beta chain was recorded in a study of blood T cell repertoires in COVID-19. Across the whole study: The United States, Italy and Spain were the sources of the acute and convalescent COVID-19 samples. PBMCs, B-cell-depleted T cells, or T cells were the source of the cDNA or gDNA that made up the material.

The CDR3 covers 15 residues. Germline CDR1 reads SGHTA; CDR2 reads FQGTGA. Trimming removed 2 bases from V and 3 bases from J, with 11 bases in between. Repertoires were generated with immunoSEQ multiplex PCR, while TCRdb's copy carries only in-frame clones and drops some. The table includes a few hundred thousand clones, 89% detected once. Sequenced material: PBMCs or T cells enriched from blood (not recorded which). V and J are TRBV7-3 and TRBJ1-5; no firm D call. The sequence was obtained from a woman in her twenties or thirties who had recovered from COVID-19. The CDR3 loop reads CASSLGVGPNQPQHF. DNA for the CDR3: TGTGCCAGCAGCTTAGGTGTGGGCCCCAATCAGCCCCAGCATTTT.